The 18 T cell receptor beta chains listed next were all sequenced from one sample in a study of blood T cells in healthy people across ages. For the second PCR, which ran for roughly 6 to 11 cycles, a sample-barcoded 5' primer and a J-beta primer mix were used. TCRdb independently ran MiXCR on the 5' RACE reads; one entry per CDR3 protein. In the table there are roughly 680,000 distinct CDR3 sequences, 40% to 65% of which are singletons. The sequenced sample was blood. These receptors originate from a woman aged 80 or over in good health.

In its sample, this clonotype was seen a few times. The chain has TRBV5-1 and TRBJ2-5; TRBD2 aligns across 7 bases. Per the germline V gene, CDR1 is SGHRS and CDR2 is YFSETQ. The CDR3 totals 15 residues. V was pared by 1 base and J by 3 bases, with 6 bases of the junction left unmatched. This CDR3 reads CASSLFWAGEETQYF. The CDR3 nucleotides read TGCGCCAGCAGCTTGTTCTGGGCGGGAGAAGAGACCCAGTACTTC. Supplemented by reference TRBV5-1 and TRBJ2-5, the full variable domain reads KAGVTQTPRYLIKTRGQQVTLSCSPISGHRSVSWYQQTPGQGLQFLFEYFSETQRNKGNFPGRFSGRQFSNSRSEMNVSTLELGDSALYLCASSLFWAGEETQYFGPGTRLLVL.

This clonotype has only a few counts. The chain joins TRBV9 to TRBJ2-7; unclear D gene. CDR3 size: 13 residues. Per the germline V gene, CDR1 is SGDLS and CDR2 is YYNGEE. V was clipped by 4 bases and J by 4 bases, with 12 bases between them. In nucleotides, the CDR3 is TGTGCCAGCAGCCCCCAGGTCGATTACGAGCAGTACTTC. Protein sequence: CASSPQVDYEQYF.

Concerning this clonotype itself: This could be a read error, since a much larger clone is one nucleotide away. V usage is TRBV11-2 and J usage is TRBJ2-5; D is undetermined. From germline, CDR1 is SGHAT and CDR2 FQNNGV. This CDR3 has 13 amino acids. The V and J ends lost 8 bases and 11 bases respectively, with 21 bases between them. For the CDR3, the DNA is TGTGCCAGCGTAACGGATTCCTACAATGAGCAGTACTTC. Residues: CASVTDSYNEQYF.

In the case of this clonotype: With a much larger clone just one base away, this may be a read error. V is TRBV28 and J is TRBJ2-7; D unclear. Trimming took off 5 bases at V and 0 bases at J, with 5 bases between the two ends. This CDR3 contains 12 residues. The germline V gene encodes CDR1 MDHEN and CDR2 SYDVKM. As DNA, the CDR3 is TGTGCCAGCAGTCAAAGCTCCTACGAGCAGTACTTC. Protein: CASSQSSYEQYF.

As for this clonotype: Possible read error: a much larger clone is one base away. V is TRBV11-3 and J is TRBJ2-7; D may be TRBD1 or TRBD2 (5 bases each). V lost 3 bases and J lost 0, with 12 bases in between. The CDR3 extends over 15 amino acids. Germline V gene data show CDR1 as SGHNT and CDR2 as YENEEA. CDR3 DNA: TGTGCCAGCAGCTTGGGGCGGGTTTGCTCCTACGAGCAGTACTTC. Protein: CASSLGRVCSYEQYF.

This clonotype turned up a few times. CDR3 nucleotides: TGTGCCAGCAGTTTTGGACTAGCGGGGGGCGAGGATGAGCAGTTCTTC. This encodes CASSFGLAGGEDEQFF. The chain carries TRBV2 and TRBJ2-1; the match to TRBD2 covers 14 bases. The CDR3 length is 16 residues. Trimming cost V 5 bases and J 8 bases; bases outside gene matches: 8. Germline CDR1 reads SNHLY; CDR2 reads FYNNEI.

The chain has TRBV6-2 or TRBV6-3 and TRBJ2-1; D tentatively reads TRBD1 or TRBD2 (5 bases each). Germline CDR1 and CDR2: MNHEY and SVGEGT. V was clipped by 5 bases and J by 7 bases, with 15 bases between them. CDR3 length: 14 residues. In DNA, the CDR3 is TGTGCCAGCAGTGACAGCGGAGTAACGAATGAGCAGTTCTTC. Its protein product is CASSDSGVTNEQFF.

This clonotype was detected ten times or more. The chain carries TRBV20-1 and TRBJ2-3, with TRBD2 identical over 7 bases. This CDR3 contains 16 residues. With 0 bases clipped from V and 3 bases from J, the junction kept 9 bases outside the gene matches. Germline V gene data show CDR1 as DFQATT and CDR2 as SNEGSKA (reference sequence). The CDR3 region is CSARDPSGKETDTQYF. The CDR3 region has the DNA TGCAGTGCTAGAGATCCCAGCGGGAAGGAAACAGATACGCAGTATTTT.

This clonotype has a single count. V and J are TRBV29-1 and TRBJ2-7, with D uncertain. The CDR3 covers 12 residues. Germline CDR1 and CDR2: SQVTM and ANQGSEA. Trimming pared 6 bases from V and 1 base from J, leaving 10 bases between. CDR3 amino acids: CSVALGSYEQYF. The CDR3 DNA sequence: TGCAGCGTCGCCTTAGGGTCCTACGAGCAGTACTTC.

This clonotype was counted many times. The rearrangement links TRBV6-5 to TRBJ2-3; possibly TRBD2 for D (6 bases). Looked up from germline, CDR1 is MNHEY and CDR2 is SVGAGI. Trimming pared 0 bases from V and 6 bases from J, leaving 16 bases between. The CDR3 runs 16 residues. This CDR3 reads CASSYSWALLADTQYF. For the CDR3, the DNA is TGTGCCAGCAGTTACTCATGGGCACTTCTAGCGGATACGCAGTATTTT.

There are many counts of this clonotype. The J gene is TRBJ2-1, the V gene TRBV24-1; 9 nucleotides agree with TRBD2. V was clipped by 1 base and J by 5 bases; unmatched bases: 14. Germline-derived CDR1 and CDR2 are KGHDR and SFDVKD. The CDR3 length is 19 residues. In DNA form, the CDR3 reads TGTGCCACCAGTGATTTACCGTATCGAGGTCTAGCGGGACACAATGAGCAGTTCTTC. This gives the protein CATSDLPYRGLAGHNEQFF.

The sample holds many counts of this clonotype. The CDR3 region has the DNA TGTGCCACAGGGACTAGCGGGAATCCCTCCTACAATGAGCAGTTCTTC. This codes for CATGTSGNPSYNEQFF. The V and J genes are TRBV15 and TRBJ2-1; 13 bases line up with TRBD2. V trimming: 9 bases; J trimming: 0 bases; junction bases outside the gene matches: 5. The CDR3 is 16 amino acids. Germline V lookup: CDR1 LNHNV, CDR2 YYDKDF (reference sequence). Full variable domain (remainder filled in from reference TRBV15 and TRBJ2-1): DAMVIQNPRYQVTQFGKPVTLSCSQTLNHNVMYWYQQKSSQAPKLLFHYYDKDFNNEADTPDNFQSRRPNTSFCFLDIRSPGLGDTAMYLCATGTSGNPSYNEQFFGPGTRLTVL.

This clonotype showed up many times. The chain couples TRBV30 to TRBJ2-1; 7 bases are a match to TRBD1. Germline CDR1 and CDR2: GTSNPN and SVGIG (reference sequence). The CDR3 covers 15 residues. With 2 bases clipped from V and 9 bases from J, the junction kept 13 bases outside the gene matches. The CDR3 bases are TGTGCCTGGAGTTTCCGACAGGGTCGAATGGGTGAGCAGTTCTTC. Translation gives CAWSFRQGRMGEQFF.

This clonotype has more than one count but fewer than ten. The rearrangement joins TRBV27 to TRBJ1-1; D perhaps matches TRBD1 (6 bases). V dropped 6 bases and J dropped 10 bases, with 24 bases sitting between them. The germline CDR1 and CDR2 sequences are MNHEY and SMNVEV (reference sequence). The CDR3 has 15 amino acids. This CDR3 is CASRTHREGVYAAFF. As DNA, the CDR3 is TGTGCCAGCAGAACTCACAGGGAGGGGGTTTACGCAGCTTTCTTT.

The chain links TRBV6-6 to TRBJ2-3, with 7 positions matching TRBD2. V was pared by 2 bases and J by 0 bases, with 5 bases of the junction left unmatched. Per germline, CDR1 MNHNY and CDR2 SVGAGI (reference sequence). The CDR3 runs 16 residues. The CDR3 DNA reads TGTGCCAGCAGTTACCGCCCGGGGGGTAGCACAGATACGCAGTATTTT. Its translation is CASSYRPGGSTDTQYF.

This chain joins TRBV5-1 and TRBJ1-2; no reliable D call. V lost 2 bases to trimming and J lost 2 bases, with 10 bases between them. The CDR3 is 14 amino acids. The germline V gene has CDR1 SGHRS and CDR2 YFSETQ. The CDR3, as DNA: TGCGCCAGCAGCTTCGGGGATTCGAACTATGGCTACACCTTC. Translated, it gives CASSFGDSNYGYTF.

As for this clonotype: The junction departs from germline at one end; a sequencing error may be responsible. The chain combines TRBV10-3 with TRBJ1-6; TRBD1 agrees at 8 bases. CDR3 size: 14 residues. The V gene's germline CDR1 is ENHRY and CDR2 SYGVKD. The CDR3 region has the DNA TGTGCCATCAGTGATGACAGGGGTCATTCACCCCCCCACTTT. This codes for CAISDDRGHSPPHF.

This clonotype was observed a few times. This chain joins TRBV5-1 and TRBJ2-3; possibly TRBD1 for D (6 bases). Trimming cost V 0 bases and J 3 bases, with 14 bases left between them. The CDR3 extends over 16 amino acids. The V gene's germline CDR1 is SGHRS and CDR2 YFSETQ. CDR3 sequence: CASSLAVRQGTDTQYF. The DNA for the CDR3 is TGCGCCAGCAGCTTGGCCGTTCGGCAGGGGACAGATACGCAGTATTTT. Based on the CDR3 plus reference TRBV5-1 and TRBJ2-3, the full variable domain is KAGVTQTPRYLIKTRGQQVTLSCSPISGHRSVSWYQQTPGQGLQFLFEYFSETQRNKGNFPGRFSGRQFSNSRSEMNVSTLELGDSALYLCASSLAVRQGTDTQYFGPGTRLTVL.